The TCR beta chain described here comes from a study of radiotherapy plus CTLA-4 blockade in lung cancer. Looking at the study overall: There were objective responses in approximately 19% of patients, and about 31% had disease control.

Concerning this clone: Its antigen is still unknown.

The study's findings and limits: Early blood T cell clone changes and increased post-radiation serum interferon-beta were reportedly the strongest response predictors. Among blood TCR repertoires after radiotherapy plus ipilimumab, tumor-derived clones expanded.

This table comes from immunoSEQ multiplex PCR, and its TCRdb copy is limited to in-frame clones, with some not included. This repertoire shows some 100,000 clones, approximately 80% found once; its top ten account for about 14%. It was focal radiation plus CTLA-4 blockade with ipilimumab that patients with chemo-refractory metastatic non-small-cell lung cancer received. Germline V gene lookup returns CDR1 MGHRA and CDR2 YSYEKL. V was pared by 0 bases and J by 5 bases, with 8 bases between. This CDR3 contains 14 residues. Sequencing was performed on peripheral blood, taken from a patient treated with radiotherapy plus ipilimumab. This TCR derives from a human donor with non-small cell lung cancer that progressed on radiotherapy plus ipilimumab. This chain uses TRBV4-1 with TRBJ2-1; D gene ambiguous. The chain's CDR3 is CASSQDFTNNEQFF. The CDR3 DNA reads TGCGCCAGCAGCCAAGATTTCACAAACAATGAGCAGTTCTTC.